The 10 T cell receptor beta chains reported below all come from one sample, sequenced in a study of blood T cell repertoires in COVID-19. This table comes from immunoSEQ multiplex PCR, and its TCRdb copy is limited to in-frame clones, with some not included. The sample has about 190,000 clones, around 85% seen once. Sequencing was carried out using PBMCs or T cells enriched from blood (not recorded which). The receptor source for this set is a young woman who had recovered from COVID-19.

This clone was picked up one time. The rearrangement joins TRBV30 to TRBJ1-5; D is undetermined. V was cut by 3 bases and J by 3 bases, with 12 bases left in between. The CDR3 contains 14 residues. Per germline, CDR1 GTSNPN and CDR2 SVGIG (reference sequence). The CDR3 protein is CAWRAPGNNQPQHF. The CDR3, as DNA: TGTGCCTGGAGAGCCCCGGGGAACAATCAGCCCCAGCATTTT.

The genes are TRBV28 and TRBJ1-5; D is undetermined. This CDR3 is built from 12 residues. Trimming removed 7 bases from V and 11 bases from J, with 15 bases in between. Germline V gives CDR1 MDHEN, CDR2 SYDVKM. The CDR3 region is CASKSPVLTQHF. Here the CDR3 DNA reads TGTGCCAGCAAGAGCCCCGTTTTAACCCAGCATTTT.

This clone was counted ten times or more. The chain carries TRBV28 and TRBJ2-2; 9 bases are a match to TRBD2. The trim removed 2 bases at V and 13 bases at J, leaving 5 bases unmatched. The CDR3 covers 13 residues. Germline assignment: CDR1 MDHEN and CDR2 SYDVKM. CDR3 sequence (DNA): TGTGCCAGCAGTTTAGCGGGGGGGCCCGGGCTGTTTTTT. It specifies CASSLAGGPGLFF.

V usage is TRBV29-1 and J usage is TRBJ1-2; D may be TRBD1 (5 bases). In germline, CDR1 is SQVTM, CDR2 ANQGSEA. V dropped 0 bases and J dropped 4 bases, with 15 bases sitting between them. The CDR3 has 15 residues. The chain's CDR3 is CSVEDRAGLGYGYTF. The CDR3, as DNA: TGCAGCGTTGAAGATCGGGCAGGGCTCGGCTATGGCTACACCTTC.

The chain couples TRBV7-2 to TRBJ1-6, with D possibly being TRBD1 (6 bases). There are 17 residues in the CDR3. Trimming took off 2 bases at V and 5 bases at J, with 16 bases between the two ends. Germline lookup yields CDR1 SGHTA and CDR2 FQGNSA. The CDR3, as DNA: TGTGCCAGCAGCTTATTCCAAACAGGGACAAATAATTCACCCCTCCACTTT. It codes for CASSLFQTGTNNSPLHF.

The V call is TRBV7-3, the J call TRBJ2-1, with D tentatively TRBD2 (6 bases). Germline CDR1 SGHTA, CDR2 FQGTGA. The CDR3 runs to 16 residues. Trimming removed 5 bases from V and 4 bases from J, with 18 bases in between. DNA of the CDR3: TGTGCCAGCAGCCCCTCCTACCCGGGAGTGTACAATGAGCAGTTCTTC. This gives the protein CASSPSYPGVYNEQFF. Based on the CDR3 plus reference TRBV7-3 and TRBJ2-1, the full variable domain is GAGVSQTPSNKVTEKGKYVELRCDPISGHTALYWYRQSLGQGPEFLIYFQGTGAADDSGLPNDRFFAVRPEGSVSTLKIQRTERGDSAVYLCASSPSYPGVYNEQFFGPGTRLTVL.

The chain joins TRBV9 to TRBJ2-2; D is possibly TRBD2 (6 bases). Trimming took 2 bases from V and 4 from J, leaving 9 bases between them. There are 14 residues in the CDR3. CDR1 and CDR2 from the germline V gene are SGDLS and YYNGEE. The CDR3 here is CASSVGTGTGELFF. The CDR3 DNA reads TGTGCCAGCAGCGTGGGGACTGGCACCGGGGAGCTGTTTTTT.

The chain is built from TRBV28 and TRBJ1-2, with D perhaps matching TRBD1 (6 bases). V was shortened by 7 bases and J by 8 bases, with 14 bases between the two germline ends. This CDR3 spans 12 amino acids. Germline loops: CDR1 MDHEN, CDR2 SYDVKM. CDR3 amino acids: CASTPAGVGYTF. The CDR3 DNA sequence: TGTGCCAGCACCCCTGCAGGGGTCGGCTACACCTTC.

This clone was seen a single time. The CDR3 bases are TGCAGTGCTCGGATCGGGGAGACCCAGTACTTC. Translated, it gives CSARIGETQYF. This chain connects TRBV20-1 to TRBJ2-5; D ambiguous. The ends were cut back, 5 bases at V and 5 bases at J, with 9 bases in the middle. Germline loops: CDR1 DFQATT, CDR2 SNEGSKA (reference sequence). The CDR3 sequence is 11 residues long.

The table lists this clone with a few counts. The genes are TRBV3-1 (or the pseudogene TRBV3-2) and TRBJ2-5, with 12 bases aligning to TRBD2. The CDR3 length is 17 residues. Germline CDR1 and CDR2: LGHDT and YNNKEL (reference sequence). V lost 4 bases to trimming and J lost 5 bases; unmatched junction nucleotides: 11. The CDR3 DNA sequence: TGTGCCAGCAGCCTGCGGAGACTAGCGGGAGTTTGGGAGACCCAGTACTTC. Amino acids: CASSLRRLAGVWETQYF.